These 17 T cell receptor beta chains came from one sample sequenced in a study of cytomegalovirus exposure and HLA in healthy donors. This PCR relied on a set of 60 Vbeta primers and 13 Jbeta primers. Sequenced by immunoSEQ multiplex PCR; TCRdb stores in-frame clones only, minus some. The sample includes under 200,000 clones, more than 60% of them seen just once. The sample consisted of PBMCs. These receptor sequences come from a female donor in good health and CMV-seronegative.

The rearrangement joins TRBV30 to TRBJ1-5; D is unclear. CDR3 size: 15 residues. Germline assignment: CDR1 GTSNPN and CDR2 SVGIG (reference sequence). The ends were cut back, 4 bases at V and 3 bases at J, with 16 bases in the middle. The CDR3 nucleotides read TGTGCCTGGAACCCCCCGGACGGGATCAATCAGCCCCAGCATTTT. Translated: CAWNPPDGINQPQHF.

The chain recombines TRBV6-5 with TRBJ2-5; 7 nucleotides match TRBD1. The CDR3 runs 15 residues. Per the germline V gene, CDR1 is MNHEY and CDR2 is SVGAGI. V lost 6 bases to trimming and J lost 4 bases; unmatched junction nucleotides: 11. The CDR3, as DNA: TGTGCCAGCAGGACATGGACAGGCCTGGGAGAGACCCAGTACTTC. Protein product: CASRTWTGLGETQYF.

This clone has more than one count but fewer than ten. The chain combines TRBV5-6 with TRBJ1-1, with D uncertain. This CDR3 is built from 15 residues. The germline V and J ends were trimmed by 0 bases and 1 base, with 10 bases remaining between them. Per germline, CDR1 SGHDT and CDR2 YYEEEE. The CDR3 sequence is CASSLGGDSNTEAFF. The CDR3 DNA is TGTGCCAGCAGCTTGGGTGGAGATTCGAACACTGAAGCTTTCTTT. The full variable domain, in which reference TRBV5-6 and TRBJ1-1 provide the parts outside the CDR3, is DAGVTQSPTHLIKTRGQQVTLRCSPKSGHDTVSWYQQALGQGPQFIFQYYEEEERQRGNFPDRFSGHQFPNYSSELNVNALLLGDSALYLCASSLGGDSNTEAFFGQGTRLTVV.

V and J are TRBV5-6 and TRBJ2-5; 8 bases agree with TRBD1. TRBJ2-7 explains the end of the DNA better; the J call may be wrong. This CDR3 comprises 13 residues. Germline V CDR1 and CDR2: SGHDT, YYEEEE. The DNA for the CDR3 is TGTGCCACCGCAACGACAGGGGCCTACGAGCAGTACTTC. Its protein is CATATTGAYEQYF.

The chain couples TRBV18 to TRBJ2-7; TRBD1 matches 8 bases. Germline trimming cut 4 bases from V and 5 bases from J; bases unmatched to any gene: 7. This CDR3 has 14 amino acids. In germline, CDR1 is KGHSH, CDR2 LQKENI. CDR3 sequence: CASSHGTGGDEQYF. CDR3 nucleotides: TGTGCCAGCTCACACGGGACAGGAGGGGACGAGCAGTACTTC. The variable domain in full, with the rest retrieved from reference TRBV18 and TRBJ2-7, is NAGVMQNPRHLVRRRGQEARLRCSPMKGHSHVYWYRQLPEEGLKFMVYLQKENIIDESGMPKERFSAEFPKEGPSILRIQQVVRGDSAAYFCASSHGTGGDEQYFGPGTRLTVT.

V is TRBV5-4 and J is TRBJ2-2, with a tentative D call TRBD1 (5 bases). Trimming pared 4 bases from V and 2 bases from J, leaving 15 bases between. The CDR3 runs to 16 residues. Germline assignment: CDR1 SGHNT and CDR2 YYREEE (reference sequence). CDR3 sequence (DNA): TGTGCCAGCAGCCCCGGACACGGGCCCAACACCGGGGAGCTGTTTTTT. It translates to CASSPGHGPNTGELFF.

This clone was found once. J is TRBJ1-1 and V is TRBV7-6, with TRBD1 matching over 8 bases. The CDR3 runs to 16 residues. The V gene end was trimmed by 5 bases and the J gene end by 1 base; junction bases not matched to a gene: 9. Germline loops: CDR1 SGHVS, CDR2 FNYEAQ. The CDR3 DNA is TGTGCCAGCAGCCTCCAGATCGGGACAGGGAACACTGAAGCTTTCTTT. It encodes CASSLQIGTGNTEAFF.

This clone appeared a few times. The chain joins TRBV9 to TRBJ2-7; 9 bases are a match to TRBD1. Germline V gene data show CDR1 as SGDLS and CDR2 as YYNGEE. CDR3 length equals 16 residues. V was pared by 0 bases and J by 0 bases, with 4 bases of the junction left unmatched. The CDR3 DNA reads TGTGCCAGCAGCGTAGCTCTGGACAGGGGCTCCTACGAGCAGTACTTC. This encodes CASSVALDRGSYEQYF.

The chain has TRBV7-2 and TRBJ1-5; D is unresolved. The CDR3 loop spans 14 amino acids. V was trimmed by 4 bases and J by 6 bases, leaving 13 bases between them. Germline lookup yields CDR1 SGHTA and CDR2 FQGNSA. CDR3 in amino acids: CASSYSAGTQPQHF. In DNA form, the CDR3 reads TGTGCCAGCAGCTACTCTGCGGGAACTCAGCCCCAGCATTTT.

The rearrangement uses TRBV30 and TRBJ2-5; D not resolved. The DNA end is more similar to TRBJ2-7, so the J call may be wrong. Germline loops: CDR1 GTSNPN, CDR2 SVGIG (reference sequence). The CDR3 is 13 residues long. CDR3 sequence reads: CAWSSRVFYEQYF. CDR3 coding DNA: TGTGCCTGGAGTTCCCGGGTCTTCTACGAGCAGTACTTC.

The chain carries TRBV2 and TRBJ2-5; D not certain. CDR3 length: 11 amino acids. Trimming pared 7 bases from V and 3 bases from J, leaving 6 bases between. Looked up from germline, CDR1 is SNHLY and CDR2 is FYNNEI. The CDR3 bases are TGTGCCAGCAAGCCGGAAGAGACCCAGTACTTC. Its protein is CASKPEETQYF.

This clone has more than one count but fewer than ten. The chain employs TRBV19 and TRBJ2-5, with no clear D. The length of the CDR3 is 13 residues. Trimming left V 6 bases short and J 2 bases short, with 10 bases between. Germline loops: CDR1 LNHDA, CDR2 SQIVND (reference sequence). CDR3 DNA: TGTGCCAGTAGCAACAGAAGACAAGAGACCCAGTACTTC. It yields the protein CASSNRRQETQYF.

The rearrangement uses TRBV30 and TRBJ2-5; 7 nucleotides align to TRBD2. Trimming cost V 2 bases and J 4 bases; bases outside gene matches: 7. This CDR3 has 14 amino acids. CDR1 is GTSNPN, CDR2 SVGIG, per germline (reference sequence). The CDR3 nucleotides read TGTGCCTGGAGTCCCGCGGGAGTAGCAGAGACCCAGTACTTC. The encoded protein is CAWSPAGVAETQYF.

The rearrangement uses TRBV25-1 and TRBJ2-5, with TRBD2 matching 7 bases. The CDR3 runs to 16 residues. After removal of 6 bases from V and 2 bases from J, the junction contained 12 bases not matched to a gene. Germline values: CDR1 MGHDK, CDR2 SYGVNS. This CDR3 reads CASRDLDWGGQETQYF. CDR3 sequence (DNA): TGTGCCAGCAGAGACCTTGATTGGGGGGGACAAGAGACCCAGTACTTC. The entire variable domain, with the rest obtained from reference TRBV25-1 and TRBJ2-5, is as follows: EADIYQTPRYLVIGTGKKITLECSQTMGHDKMYWYQQDPGMELHLIHYSYGVNSTEKGDLSSESTVSRIRTEHFPLTLESARPSHTSQYLCASRDLDWGGQETQYFGPGTRLLVL.

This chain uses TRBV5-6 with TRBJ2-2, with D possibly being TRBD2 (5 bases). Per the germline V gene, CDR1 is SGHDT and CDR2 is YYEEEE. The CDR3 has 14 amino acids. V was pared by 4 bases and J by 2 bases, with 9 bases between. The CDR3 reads CASSPTRNTGELFF. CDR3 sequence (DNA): TGTGCCAGCAGCCCCACTAGAAACACCGGGGAGCTGTTTTTT. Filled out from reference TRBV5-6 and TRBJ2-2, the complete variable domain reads DAGVTQSPTHLIKTRGQQVTLRCSPKSGHDTVSWYQQALGQGPQFIFQYYEEEERQRGNFPDRFSGHQFPNYSSELNVNALLLGDSALYLCASSPTRNTGELFFGEGSRLTVL.

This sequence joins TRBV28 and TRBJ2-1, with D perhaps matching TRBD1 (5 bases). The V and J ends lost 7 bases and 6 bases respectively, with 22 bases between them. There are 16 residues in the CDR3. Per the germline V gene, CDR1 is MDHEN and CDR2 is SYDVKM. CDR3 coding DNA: TGTGCCAGCACCCATAAGGGGCTAAGGAGTCGCAATGAGCAGTTCTTC. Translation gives CASTHKGLRSRNEQFF.

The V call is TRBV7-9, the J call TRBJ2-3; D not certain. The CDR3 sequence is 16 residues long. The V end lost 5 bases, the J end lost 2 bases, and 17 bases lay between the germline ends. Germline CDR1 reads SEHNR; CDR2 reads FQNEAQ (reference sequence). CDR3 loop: CASSQISERDTDTQYF. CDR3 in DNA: TGTGCCAGCAGCCAAATAAGCGAAAGAGACACAGATACGCAGTATTTT. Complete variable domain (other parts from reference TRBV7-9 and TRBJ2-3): DTGVSQNPRHKITKRGQNVTFRCDPISEHNRLYWYRQTLGQGPEFLTYFQNEAQLEKSRLLSDRFSAERPKGSFSTLEIQRTEQGDSAMYLCASSQISERDTDTQYFGPGTRLTVL.